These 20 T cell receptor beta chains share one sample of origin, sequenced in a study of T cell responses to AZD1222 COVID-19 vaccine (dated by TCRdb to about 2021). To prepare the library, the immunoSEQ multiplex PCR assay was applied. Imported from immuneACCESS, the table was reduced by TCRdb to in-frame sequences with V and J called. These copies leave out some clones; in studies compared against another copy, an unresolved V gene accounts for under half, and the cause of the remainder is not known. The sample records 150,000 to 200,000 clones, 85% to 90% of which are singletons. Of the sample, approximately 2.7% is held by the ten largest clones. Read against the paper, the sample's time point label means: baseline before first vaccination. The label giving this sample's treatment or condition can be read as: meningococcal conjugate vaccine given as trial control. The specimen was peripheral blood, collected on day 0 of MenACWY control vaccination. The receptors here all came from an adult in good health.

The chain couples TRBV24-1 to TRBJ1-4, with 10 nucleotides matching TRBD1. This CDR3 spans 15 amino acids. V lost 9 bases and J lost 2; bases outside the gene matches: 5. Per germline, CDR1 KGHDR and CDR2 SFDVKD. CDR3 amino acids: CATAPGQGTNEKLFF. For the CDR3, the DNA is TGTGCCACCGCCCCGGGACAGGGGACTAATGAAAAACTGTTTTTT.

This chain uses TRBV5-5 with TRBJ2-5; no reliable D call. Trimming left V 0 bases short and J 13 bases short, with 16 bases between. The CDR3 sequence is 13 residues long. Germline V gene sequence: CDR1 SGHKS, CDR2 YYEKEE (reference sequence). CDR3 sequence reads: CASSLAPSGLGYF. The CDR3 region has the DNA TGTGCCAGCAGCTTGGCCCCGTCGGGTTTGGGGTACTTC.

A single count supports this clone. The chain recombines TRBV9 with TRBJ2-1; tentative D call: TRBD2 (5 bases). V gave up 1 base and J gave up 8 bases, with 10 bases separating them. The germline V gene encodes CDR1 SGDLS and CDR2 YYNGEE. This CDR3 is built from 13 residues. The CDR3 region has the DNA TGTGCCAGCAGCGTAACGGTCGGGGATGAGCAGTTCTTC. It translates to CASSVTVGDEQFF.

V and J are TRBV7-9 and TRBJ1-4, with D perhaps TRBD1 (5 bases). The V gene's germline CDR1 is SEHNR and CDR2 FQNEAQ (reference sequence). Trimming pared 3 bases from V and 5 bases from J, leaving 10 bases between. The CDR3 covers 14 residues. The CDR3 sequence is CASSLVGGNEKLFF. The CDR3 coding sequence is TGTGCCAGCAGCTTGGTGGGGGGGAATGAAAAACTGTTTTTT.

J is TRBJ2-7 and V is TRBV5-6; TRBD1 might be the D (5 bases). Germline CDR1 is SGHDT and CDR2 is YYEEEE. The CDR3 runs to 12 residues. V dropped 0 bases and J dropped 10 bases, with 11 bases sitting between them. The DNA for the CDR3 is TGTGCCAGCAGCTTGGCCGTGGGGCCCCAGTACTTC. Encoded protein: CASSLAVGPQYF.

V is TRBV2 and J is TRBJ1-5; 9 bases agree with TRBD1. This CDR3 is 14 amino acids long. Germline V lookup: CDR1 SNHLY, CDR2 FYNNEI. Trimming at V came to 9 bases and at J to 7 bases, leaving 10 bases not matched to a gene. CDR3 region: CASTPGTGIQPQHF. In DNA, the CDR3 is TGTGCCAGTACCCCCGGGACAGGGATACAGCCCCAGCATTTT.

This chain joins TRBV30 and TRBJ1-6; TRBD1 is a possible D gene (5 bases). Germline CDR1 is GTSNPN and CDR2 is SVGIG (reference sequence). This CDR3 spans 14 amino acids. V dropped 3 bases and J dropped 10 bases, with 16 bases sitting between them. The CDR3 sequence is CAWRGLGGDSPLHF. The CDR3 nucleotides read TGTGCCTGGAGGGGTCTCGGGGGAGACTCACCCCTCCACTTT.

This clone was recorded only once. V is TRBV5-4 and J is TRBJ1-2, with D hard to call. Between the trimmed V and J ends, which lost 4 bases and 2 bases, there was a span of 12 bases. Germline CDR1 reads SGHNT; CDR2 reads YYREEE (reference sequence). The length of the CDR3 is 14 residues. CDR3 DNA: TGTGCCAGCAGCCCGGTCGGGCGGAACTATGGCTACACCTTC. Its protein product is CASSPVGRNYGYTF.

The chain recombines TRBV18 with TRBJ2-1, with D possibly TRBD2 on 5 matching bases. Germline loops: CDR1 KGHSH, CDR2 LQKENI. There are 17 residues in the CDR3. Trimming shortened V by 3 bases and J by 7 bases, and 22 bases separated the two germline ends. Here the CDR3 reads CASSPLHKRVPGNEQFF. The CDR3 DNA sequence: TGTGCCAGCTCACCTCTTCACAAACGGGTCCCGGGGAATGAGCAGTTCTTC.

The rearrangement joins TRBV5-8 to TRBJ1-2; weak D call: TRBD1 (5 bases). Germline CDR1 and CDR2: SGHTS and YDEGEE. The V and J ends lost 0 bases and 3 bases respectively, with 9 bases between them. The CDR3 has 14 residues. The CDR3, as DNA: TGTGCCAGCAGCTTGGTAGGGGTCGACTATGGCTACACCTTC. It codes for CASSLVGVDYGYTF.

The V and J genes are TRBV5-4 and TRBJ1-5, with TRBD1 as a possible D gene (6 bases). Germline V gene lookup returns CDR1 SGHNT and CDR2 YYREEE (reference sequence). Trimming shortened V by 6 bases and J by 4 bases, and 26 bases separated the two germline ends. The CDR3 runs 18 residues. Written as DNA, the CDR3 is TGTGCCAGCACTGTGGTGGAAACTGGGGGGGGCGGAAATCAGCCCCAGCATTTT. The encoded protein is CASTVVETGGGGNQPQHF. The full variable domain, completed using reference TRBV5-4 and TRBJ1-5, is ETGVTQSPTHLIKTRGQQVTLRCSSQSGHNTVSWYQQALGQGPQFIFQYYREEENGRGNFPPRFSGLQFPNYSSELNVNALELDDSALYLCASTVVETGGGGNQPQHFGDGTRLSIL.

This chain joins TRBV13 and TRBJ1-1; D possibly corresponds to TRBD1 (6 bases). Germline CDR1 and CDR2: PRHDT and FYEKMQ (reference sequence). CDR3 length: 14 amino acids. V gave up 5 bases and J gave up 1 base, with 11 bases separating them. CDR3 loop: CASSPWTENTEAFF. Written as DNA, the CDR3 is TGTGCCAGCAGCCCCTGGACAGAGAACACTGAAGCTTTCTTT.

The CDR3 region has the DNA TGCGCCAGCAGCTTTGGACACCACCTAGGCCGGTTTCGCACAGATACGCAGTATTTT. This codes for CASSFGHHLGRFRTDTQYF. The chain couples TRBV5-1 to TRBJ2-3; maybe TRBD1 (5 bases). Germline V gene data show CDR1 as SGHRS and CDR2 as YFSETQ. V lost 2 bases and J lost 1, with 23 bases in between. CDR3 length: 19 amino acids.

The CDR3 is CATSRGDMGEKLFF. CDR3 bases: TGTGCCACCAGCAGAGGGGACATGGGTGAAAAACTGTTTTTT. The chain couples TRBV15 to TRBJ1-4; D perhaps matches TRBD1 (6 bases). Germline V gene sequence: CDR1 LNHNV, CDR2 YYDKDF (reference sequence). V dropped 1 base and J dropped 7 bases, with 10 bases sitting between them. This CDR3 has 14 residues. The whole variable domain, remainder taken from reference TRBV15 and TRBJ1-4, is DAMVIQNPRYQVTQFGKPVTLSCSQTLNHNVMYWYQQKSSQAPKLLFHYYDKDFNNEADTPDNFQSRRPNTSFCFLDIRSPGLGDTAMYLCATSRGDMGEKLFFGSGTQLSVL.

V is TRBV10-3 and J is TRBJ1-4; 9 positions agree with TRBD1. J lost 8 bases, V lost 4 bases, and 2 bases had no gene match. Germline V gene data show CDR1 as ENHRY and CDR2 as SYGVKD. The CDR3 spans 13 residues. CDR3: CAISAGQGEKLFF. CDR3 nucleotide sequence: TGTGCCATCAGTGCCGGACAGGGGGAAAAACTGTTTTTT.

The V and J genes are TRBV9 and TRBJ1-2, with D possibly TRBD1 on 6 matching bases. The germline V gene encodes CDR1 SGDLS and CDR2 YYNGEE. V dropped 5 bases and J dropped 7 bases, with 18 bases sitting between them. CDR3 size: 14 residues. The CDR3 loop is CASRSPGALGGYTF. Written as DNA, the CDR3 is TGTGCCAGCAGATCTCCGGGGGCGTTGGGTGGCTACACCTTC. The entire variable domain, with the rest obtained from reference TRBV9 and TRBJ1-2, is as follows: DSGVTQTPKHLITATGQRVTLRCSPRSGDLSVYWYQQSLDQGLQFLIQYYNGEERAKGNILERFSAQQFPDLHSELNLSSLELGDSALYFCASRSPGALGGYTFGSGTRLTVV.

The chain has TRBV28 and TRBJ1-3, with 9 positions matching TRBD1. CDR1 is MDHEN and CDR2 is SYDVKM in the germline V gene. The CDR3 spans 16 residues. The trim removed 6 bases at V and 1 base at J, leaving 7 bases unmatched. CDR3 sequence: CASRSVGTGSGNTIYF. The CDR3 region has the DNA TGTGCCAGCAGATCCGTCGGGACAGGGTCTGGAAACACCATATATTTT.

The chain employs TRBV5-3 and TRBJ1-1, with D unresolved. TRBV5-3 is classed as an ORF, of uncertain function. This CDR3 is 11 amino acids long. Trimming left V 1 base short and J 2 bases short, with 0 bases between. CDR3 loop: CARSLNTEAFF. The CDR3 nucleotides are TGTGCCAGAAGCTTGAACACTGAAGCTTTCTTT.

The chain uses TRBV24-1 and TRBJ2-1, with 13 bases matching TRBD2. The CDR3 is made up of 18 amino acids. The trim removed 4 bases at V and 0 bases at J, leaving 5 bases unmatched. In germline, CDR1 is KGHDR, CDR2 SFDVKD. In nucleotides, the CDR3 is TGTGCCACCAGTGACCCCGGACTAGCGGGGGCCTCCTACAATGAGCAGTTCTTC. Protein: CATSDPGLAGASYNEQFF.

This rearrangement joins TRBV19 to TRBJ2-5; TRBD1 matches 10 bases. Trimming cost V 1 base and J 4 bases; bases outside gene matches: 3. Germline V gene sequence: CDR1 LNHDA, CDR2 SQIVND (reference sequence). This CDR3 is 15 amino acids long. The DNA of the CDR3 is TGTGCCAGTAGTATAGCGACAGGGGGCCTAGAGACCCAGTACTTC. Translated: CASSIATGGLETQYF.